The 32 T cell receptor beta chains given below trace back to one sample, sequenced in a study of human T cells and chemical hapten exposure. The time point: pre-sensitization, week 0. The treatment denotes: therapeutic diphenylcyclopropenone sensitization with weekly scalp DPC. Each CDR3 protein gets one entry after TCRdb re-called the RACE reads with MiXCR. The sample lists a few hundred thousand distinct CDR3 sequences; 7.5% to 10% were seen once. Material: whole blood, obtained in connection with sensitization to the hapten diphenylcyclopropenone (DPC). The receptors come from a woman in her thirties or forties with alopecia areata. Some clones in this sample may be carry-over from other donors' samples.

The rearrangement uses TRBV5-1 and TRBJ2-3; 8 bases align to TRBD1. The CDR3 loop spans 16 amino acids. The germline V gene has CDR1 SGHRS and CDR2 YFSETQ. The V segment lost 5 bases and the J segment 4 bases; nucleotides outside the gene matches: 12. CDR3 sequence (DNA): TGCGCCAGCAGTCTATCGCAGGGGGCCCGGGCAGATACGCAGTATTTT. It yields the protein CASSLSQGARADTQYF.

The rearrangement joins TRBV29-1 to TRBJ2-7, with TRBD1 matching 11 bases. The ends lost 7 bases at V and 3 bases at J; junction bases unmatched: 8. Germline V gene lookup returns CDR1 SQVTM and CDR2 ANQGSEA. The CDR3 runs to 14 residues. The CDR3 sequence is CSASAGTGGYEQYF. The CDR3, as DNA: TGCAGCGCATCAGCCGGGACAGGGGGCTACGAGCAGTACTTC.

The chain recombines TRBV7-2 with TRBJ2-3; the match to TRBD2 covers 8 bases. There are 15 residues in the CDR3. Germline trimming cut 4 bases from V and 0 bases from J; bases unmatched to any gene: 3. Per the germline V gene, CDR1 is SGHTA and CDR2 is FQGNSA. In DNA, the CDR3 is TGTGCCAGCAGCTCTCAGCGGGGGAGCACAGATACGCAGTATTTT. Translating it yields CASSSQRGSTDTQYF. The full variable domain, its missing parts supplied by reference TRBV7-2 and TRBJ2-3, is GAGVSQSPSNKVTEKGKDVELRCDPISGHTALYWYRQSLGQGLEFLIYFQGNSAPDKSGLPSDRFSAERTGGSVSTLTIQRTQQEDSAVYLCASSSQRGSTDTQYFGPGTRLTVL.

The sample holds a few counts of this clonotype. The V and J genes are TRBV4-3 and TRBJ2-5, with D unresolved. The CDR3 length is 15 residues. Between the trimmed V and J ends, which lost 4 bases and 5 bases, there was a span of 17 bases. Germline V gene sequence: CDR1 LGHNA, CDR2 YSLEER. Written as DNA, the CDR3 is TGCGCCAGCAGCCCCTCTCAGGCAGGTTGGGAGACCCAGTACTTC. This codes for CASSPSQAGWETQYF.

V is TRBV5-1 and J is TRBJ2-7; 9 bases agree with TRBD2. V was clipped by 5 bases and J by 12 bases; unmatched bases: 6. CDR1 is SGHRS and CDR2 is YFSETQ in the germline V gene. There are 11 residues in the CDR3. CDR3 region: CASSLAGSLYF. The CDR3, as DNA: TGCGCCAGCAGTCTAGCGGGGAGTCTGTACTTC.

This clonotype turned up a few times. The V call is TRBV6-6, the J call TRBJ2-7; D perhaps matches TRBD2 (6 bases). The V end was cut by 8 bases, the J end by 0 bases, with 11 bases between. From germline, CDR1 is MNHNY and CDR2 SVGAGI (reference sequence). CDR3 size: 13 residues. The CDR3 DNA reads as TGTGCCAGCTCGGGGGACCACTCCTACGAGCAGTACTTC. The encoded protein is CASSGDHSYEQYF.

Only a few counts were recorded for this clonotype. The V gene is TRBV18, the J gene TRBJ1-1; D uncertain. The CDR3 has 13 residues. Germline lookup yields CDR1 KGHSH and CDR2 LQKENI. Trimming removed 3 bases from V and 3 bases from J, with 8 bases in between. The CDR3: CASSPKGDTEAFF. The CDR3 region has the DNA TGTGCCAGCTCACCGAAGGGTGACACTGAAGCTTTCTTT.

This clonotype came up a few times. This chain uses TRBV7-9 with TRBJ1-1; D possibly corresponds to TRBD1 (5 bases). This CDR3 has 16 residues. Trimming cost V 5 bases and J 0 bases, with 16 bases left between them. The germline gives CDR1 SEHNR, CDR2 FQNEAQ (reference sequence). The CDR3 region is CASSPWGRGMNTEAFF. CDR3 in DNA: TGTGCCAGCAGCCCTTGGGGACGGGGAATGAACACTGAAGCTTTCTTT.

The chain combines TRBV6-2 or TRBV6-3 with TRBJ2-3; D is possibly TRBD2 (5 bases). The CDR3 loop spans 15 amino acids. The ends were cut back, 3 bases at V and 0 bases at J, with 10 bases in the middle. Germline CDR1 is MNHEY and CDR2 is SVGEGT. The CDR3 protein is CASSYTSTSTDTQYF. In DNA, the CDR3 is TGTGCCAGCAGTTATACTAGTACTAGCACAGATACGCAGTATTTT.

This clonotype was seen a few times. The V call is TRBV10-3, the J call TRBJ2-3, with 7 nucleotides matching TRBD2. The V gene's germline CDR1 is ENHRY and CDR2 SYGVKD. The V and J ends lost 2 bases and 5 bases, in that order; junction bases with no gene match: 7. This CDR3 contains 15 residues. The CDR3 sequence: CAISEQAGTQDTQYF. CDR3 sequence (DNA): TGTGCCATCAGTGAGCAAGCGGGAACTCAAGATACGCAGTATTTT.

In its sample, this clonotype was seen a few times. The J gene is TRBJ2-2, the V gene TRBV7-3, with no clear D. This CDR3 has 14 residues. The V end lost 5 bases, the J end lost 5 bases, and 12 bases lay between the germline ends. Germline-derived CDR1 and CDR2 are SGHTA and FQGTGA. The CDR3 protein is CASSPAGRTGELFF. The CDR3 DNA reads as TGTGCCAGCAGCCCGGCCGGTAGAACCGGGGAGCTGTTTTTT.

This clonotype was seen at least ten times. CDR3 DNA: TGTGCCAGCAGGCTAGCGGGAGGCACAGATACGCAGTATTTT. Translating it yields CASRLAGGTDTQYF. The chain links TRBV6-2 or TRBV6-3 to TRBJ2-3, with 10 bases fitting TRBD2. The V gene's germline CDR1 is MNHEY and CDR2 SVGEGT. The CDR3 has 14 amino acids. J was trimmed by 1 base and V by 6 bases; bases with no gene match: 1.

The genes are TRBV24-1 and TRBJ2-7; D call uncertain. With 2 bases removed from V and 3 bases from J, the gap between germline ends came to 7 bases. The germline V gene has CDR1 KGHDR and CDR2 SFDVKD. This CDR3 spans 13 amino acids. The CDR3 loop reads CATSDSPHYEQYF. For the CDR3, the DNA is TGTGCCACCAGTGATTCCCCACACTACGAGCAGTACTTC.

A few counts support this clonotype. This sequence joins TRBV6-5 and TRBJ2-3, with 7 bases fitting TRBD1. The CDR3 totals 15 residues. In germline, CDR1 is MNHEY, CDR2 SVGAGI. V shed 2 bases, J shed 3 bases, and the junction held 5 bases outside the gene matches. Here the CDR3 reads CASSYRQGITDTQYF. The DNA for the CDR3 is TGTGCCAGCAGTTACCGACAGGGCATAACAGATACGCAGTATTTT.

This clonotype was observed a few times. The CDR3 DNA reads as TGTGCCAGCAGCTTTATAGGTGGAGGGAACACAGATACGCAGTATTTT. Encoded protein: CASSFIGGGNTDTQYF. The chain combines TRBV5-6 with TRBJ2-3; tentative D call: TRBD2 (6 bases). CDR1 and CDR2 (germline): SGHDT, YYEEEE. This CDR3 is 16 amino acids long. Trimming stripped 2 bases from V and 2 bases from J, with 15 bases between.

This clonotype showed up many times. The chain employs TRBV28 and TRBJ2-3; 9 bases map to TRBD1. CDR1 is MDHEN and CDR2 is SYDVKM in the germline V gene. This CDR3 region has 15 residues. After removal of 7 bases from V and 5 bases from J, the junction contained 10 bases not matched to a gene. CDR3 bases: TGTGCCAGCACCGGAGACAGGGGGTCGCGAGATACGCAGTATTTT. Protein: CASTGDRGSRDTQYF.

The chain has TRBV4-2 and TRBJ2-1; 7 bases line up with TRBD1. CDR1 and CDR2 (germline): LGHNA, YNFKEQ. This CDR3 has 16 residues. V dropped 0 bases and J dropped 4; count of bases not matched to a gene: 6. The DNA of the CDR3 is TGTGCCAGCAGCCAAGACTTGACAGGGTTTTACAATGAGCAGTTCTTC. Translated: CASSQDLTGFYNEQFF.

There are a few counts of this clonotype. CDR3 amino acids: CASRERSRDTGELFF. CDR3 nucleotide sequence: TGTGCCAGCAGGGAAAGGTCACGAGACACCGGGGAGCTGTTTTTT. The gene calls are TRBV7-8 and TRBJ2-2; D call uncertain. In germline, CDR1 is SGHVS, CDR2 FQNEAQ. Deletions cut 6 bases from V and 3 bases from J, with 14 bases between. This CDR3 region has 15 residues.

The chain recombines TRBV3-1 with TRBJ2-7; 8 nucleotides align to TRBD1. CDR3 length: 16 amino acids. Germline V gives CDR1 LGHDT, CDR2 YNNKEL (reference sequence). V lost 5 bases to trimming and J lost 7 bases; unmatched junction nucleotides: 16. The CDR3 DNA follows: TGTGCCAGCAGCAAGACCCGGACAGGGCACCAATTAGAGCAGTACTTC. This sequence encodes CASSKTRTGHQLEQYF.

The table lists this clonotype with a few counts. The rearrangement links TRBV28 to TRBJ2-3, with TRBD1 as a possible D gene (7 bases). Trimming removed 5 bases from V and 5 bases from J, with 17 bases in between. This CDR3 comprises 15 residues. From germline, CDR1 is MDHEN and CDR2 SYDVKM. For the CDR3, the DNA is TGTGCCAGCAGTCCTTTCCAGGGGGGTCGAGATACGCAGTATTTT. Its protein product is CASSPFQGGRDTQYF. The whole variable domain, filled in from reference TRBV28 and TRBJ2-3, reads DVKVTQSSRYLVKRTGEKVFLECVQDMDHENMFWYRQDPGLGLRLIYFSYDVKMKEKGDIPEGYSVSREKKERFSLILESASTNQTSMYLCASSPFQGGRDTQYFGPGTRLTVL.

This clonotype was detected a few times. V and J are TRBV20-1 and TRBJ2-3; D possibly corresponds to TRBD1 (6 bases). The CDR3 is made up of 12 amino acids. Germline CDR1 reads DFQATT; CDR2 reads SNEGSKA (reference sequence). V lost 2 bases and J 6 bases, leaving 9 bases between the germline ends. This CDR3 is CSARYDRDTQYF. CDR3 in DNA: TGCAGTGCTAGATATGACAGGGATACGCAGTATTTT.

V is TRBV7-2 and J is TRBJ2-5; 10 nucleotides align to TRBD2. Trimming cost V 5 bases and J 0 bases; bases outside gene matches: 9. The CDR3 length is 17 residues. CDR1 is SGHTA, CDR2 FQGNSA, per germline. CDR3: CASSKRLAGTHQETQYF. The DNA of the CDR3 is TGTGCCAGCAGCAAACGACTAGCGGGCACGCACCAAGAGACCCAGTACTTC.

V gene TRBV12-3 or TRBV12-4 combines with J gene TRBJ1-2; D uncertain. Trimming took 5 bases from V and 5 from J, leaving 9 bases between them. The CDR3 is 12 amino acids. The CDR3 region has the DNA TGTGCCAGCAGTAAAGACACTTATGGCTACACCTTC. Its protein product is CASSKDTYGYTF.

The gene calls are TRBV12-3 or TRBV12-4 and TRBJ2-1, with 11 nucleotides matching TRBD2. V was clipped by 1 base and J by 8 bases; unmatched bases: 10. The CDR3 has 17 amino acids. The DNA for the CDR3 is TGTGCCAGCAGTTTAGGACTAGCGGGAACCTACCCAGATGAGCAGTTCTTC. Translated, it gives CASSLGLAGTYPDEQFF.

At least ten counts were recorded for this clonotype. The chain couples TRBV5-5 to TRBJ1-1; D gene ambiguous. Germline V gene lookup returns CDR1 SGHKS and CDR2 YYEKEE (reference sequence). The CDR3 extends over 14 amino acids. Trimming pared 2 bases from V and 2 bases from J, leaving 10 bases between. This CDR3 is CASSFPQPNTEAFF. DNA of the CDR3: TGTGCCAGCAGCTTCCCCCAGCCAAACACTGAAGCTTTCTTT.

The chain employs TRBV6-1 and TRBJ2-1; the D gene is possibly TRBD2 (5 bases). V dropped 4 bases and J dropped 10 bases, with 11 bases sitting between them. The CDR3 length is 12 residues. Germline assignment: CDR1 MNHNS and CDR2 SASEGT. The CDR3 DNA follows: TGTGCCAGCAGTGTGGAAGGCGGGGAGCAGTTCTTC. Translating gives CASSVEGGEQFF.

DNA for the CDR3: TGTGCCAGCACACTCCCTGGCGGGGATACGCAGTATTTT. Amino acids: CASTLPGGDTQYF. The chain links TRBV2 to TRBJ2-3; tentative D call: TRBD2 (5 bases). Trimming took off 7 bases at V and 6 bases at J, with 14 bases between the two ends. CDR3 length equals 13 residues. Germline V CDR1 and CDR2: SNHLY, FYNNEI.

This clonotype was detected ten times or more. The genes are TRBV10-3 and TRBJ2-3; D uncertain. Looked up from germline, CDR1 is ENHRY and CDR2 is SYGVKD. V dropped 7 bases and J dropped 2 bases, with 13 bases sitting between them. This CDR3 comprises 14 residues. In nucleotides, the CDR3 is TGTGCCATCAACAAGGGTCTCGCCACAGATACGCAGTATTTT. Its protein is CAINKGLATDTQYF.

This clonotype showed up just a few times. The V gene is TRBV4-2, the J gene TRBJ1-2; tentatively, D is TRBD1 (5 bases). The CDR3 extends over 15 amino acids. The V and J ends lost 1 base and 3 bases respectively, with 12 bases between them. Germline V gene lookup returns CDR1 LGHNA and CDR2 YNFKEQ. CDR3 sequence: CASSQGGGRDYGYTF. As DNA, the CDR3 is TGTGCCAGCAGCCAAGGAGGTGGCAGGGACTATGGCTACACCTTC.

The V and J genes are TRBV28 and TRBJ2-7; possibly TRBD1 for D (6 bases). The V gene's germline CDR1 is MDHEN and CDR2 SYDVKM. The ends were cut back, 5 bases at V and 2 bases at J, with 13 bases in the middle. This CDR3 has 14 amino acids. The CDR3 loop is CASSDRLRTYEQYF. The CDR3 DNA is TGTGCCAGCAGTGACAGGCTAAGAACCTACGAGCAGTACTTC.

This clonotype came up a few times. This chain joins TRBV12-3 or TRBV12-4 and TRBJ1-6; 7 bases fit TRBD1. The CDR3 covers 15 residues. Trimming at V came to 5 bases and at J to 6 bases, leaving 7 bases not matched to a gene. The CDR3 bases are TGTGCCAGCAGTCCCGCAGGGGGAACTAATTCACCCCTCCACTTT. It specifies CASSPAGGTNSPLHF.

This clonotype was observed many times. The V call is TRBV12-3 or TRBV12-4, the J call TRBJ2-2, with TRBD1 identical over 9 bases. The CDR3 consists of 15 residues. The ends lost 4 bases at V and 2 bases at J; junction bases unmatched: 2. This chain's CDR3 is CASSWDRVNTGELFF. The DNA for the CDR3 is TGTGCCAGCAGTTGGGACAGGGTTAACACCGGGGAGCTGTTTTTT.